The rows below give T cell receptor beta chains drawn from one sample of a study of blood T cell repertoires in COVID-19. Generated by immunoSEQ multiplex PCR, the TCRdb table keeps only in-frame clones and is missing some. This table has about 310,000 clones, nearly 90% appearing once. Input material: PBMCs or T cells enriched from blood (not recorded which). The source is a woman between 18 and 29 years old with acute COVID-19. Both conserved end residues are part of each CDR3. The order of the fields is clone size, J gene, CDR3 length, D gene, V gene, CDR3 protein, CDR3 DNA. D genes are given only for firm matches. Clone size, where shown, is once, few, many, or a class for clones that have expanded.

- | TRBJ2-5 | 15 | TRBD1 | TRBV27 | CASSWGTGGQETQYF | TGTGCCAGCAGTTGGGGGACAGGAGGGCAAGAGACCCAGTACTTC
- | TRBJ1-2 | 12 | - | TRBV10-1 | CASSDEEGGYTF | TGCGCCAGCAGTGACGAGGAGGGCGGCTACACCTTC
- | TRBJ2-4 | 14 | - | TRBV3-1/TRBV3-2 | CASSHMGGGDIQYF | TGTGCCAGCAGCCATATGGGGGGTGGGGACATTCAGTACTTC
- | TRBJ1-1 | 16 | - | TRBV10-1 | CASSAQQGTRNTEAFF | TGCGCCAGCAGTGCTCAACAGGGTACGAGGAACACTGAAGCTTTCTTT
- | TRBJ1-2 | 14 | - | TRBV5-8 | CASRDPGANYGYTF | TGTGCCAGCAGGGACCCGGGAGCTAACTATGGCTACACCTTC
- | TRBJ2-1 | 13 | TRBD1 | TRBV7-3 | CASSSDRGYEQFF | TGTGCCAGCAGCTCTGACAGGGGGTATGAGCAGTTCTTC
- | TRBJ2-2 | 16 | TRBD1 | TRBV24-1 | CATSDLQGEVTGELFF | TGTGCCACCAGTGATCTACAGGGGGAGGTCACCGGGGAGCTGTTTTTT
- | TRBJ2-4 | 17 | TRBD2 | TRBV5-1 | CASRVTSGTIAKNIQYF | TGCGCCAGCAGGGTGACTAGCGGGACGATAGCCAAAAACATTCAGTACTTC
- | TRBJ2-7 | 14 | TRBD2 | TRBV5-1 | CASSQIAGVSEQYF | TGCGCCAGCAGCCAAATAGCGGGAGTAAGCGAGCAGTACTTC
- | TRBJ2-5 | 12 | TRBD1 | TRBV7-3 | CASSLMDRAAYF | TGTGCCAGCAGCTTAATGGACAGGGCCGCCTACTTC
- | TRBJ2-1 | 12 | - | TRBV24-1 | CATSVVGGLSIF | TGTGCCACCAGTGTCGTCGGGGGGCTATCAATCTTC
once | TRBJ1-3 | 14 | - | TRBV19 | CASKRGGPGNTIYF | TGTGCCAGCAAGAGGGGGGGCCCGGGAAACACCATATATTTT
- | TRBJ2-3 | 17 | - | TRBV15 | CATSRGGRQGKTDTQYF | TGTGCCACCAGCAGAGGAGGGCGGCAGGGGAAAACAGATACGCAGTATTTT
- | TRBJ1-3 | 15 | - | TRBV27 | CASSLLAGFGNTIYF | TGTGCCAGCAGTTTATTAGCAGGGTTCGGAAACACCATATATTTT
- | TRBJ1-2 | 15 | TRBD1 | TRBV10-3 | CAISSDRAPAEGYTF | TGTGCCATCAGTTCGGACAGGGCGCCCGCGGAGGGCTACACCTTC
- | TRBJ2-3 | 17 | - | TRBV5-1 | CASRQLVFSREPDTQYF | TGCGCCAGCAGACAGCTTGTCTTTTCCCGGGAACCAGATACGCAGTATTTT
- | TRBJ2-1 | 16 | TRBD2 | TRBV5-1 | CASSLKASGRANEQFF | TGCGCCAGCAGTTTAAAGGCTAGCGGGAGGGCCAATGAGCAGTTCTTC
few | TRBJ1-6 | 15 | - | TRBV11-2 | CASTPPGGKDSPLHF | TGTGCCAGCACCCCCCCCGGGGGGAAGGATTCACCCCTCCACTTT
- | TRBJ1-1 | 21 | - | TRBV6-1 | CASSEASIMHNRGRKNTEAFF | TGTGCCAGCAGTGAAGCGTCTATAATGCACAATCGAGGCAGAAAGAACACTGAAGCTTTCTTT
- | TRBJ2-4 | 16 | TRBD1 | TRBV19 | CASSSGTGRAKNIQYF | TGTGCCAGTAGTTCGGGGACAGGGAGGGCCAAAAACATTCAGTACTTC
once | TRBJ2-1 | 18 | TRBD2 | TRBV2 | CASSERRSKREFYNEQFF | TGTGCCAGCAGTGAACGCCGATCGAAGCGGGAGTTTTACAATGAGCAGTTCTTC
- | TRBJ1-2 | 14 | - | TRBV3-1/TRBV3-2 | CASSPPGGNYGYTF | TGTGCCAGCAGCCCCCCCGGGGGGAACTATGGCTACACCTTC
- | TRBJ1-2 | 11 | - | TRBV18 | CASSPANGYTF | TGTGCCAGCTCACCAGCGAATGGCTACACCTTC
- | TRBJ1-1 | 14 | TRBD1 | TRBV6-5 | CASRRGQNNPEAFF | TGTGCCAGCAGAAGGGGACAGAACAACCCTGAAGCTTTCTTT